The present T cell receptor beta chain was sequenced within a study of neoadjuvant anti-PD-1 for oral cavity cancer. Sample time point: after neoadjuvant nivolumab, at surgical resection. The table came from immunoSEQ multiplex PCR; TCRdb's copy has only in-frame clones and leaves some out. Among about 72,000 clones listed, about 85% were seen once. This material consisted of PBMCs, taken after nivolumab (anti-PD-1) treatment. This TCR was recovered from a person between 40 and 85 years old with oral cavity squamous cell carcinoma.

The CDR3 bases are TGTGCCATCAGTCCGACAGGGTGGGAGGAGACCCAGTACTTC. Translated, it gives CAISPTGWEETQYF. The chain carries TRBV10-3 and TRBJ2-5, with 7 positions matching TRBD1. V was clipped by 5 bases and J by 5 bases; unmatched bases: 8. CDR1 is ENHRY, CDR2 SYGVKD, per germline. CDR3 length: 14 amino acids.